This record covers a single TCR beta chain. These data belong to a study of Ad26.COV2.S vaccination and SARS-CoV-2 variants. In germline, CDR1 is MNHNY, CDR2 SVGAGI (reference sequence). V was shortened by 2 bases and J by 0 bases, with 7 bases between the two germline ends. The CDR3 runs to 14 residues. Method: immunoSEQ multiplex PCR; TCRdb's copy keeps in-frame clones and lacks some. The sample shows more than 150,000 clones, 87% of them seen only once. The chain combines TRBV6-6 with TRBJ1-1; no reliable D call. The starting material was peripheral blood, obtained after recovery from COVID-19. The TCR originated in a human donor who had recovered from COVID-19. In nucleotides, the CDR3 is TGTGCCAGCAGTTACAAGGATGTGAACACTGAAGCTTTCTTT. It is translated as CASSYKDVNTEAFF.